The 3 T cell receptor beta chains reported below all come from one sample, sequenced in a study of cytomegalovirus exposure and HLA in healthy donors. Researchers ran the PCR with 60 Vbeta and 13 Jbeta primers. Sequencing used immunoSEQ multiplex PCR; TCRdb keeps in-frame clones, though not all of them. The repertoire includes some 90,000 clones, 65% of them detected once, and 5.9% sits in the top ten. Sequenced sample: PBMCs. The source is a boy younger than 18 in good health and CMV-seropositive.

This clone was counted only a few times. The chain carries TRBV2 and TRBJ2-7; TRBD1 aligns across 7 bases. Trimming cost V 1 base and J 4 bases; bases outside gene matches: 4. From germline, CDR1 is SNHLY and CDR2 FYNNEI. There are 14 residues in the CDR3. The CDR3 is CASSEGAGGYEQYF. The CDR3 bases are TGTGCCAGCAGTGAAGGGGCAGGGGGATACGAGCAGTACTTC.

The rearrangement joins TRBV4-2 to TRBJ1-4, with TRBD1 matching 8 bases. V was clipped by 1 base and J by 0 bases; unmatched bases: 10. Germline V gene data show CDR1 as LGHNA and CDR2 as YNFKEQ. CDR3 length: 19 amino acids. The CDR3: CASSQVDRGWFATNEKLFF. The CDR3 coding sequence is TGTGCCAGCAGCCAAGTTGACAGGGGTTGGTTTGCAACTAATGAAAAACTGTTTTTT.

The rearrangement links TRBV9 to TRBJ2-1; TRBD1 might be the D (5 bases). Germline V gives CDR1 SGDLS, CDR2 YYNGEE. This CDR3 has 15 residues. V lost 0 bases, J lost 8 bases, and 15 bases lay in between. CDR3 sequence (DNA): TGTGCCAGCAGCGTAGCGCTAGGTCTAGGGGATGAGCAGTTCTTC. Translated, it gives CASSVALGLGDEQFF.